This TCR beta chain was sequenced during a study of blood T cell repertoires in COVID-19. Looking at the study overall: COVID-19 samples collected from the United States, Italy and Spain covered acute and convalescent phases. Nucleic acid was either cDNA or gDNA, and it came from T cells, B-cell-depleted T cells, or PBMCs.

This CDR3 spans 17 amino acids. The V gene end was trimmed by 4 bases and the J gene end by 5 bases; junction bases not matched to a gene: 15. Germline CDR1 is SGHRS and CDR2 is YFSETQ. Study processing details: Amplification of reference gene primers was used by the study to estimate nucleated cell counts. Measured with immunoSEQ multiplex PCR; TCRdb has only the in-frame clones, and not every one. The V and J calls and clone size were taken over from that table, and D and trimming were inferred from the DNA. The table lists about 210,000 clones, about 81% of them singletons. Sequenced material: peripheral blood. This chain connects TRBV5-1 to TRBJ2-3, with 8 bases lining up with TRBD2. The source is a woman aged 60-70 years with COVID-19, enrolled during active disease. CDR3 amino acids: CASSPQVMTSAKDTQYF. The CDR3 DNA reads TGCGCCAGCAGCCCGCAAGTCATGACTAGCGCTAAAGATACGCAGTATTTT.